This T cell receptor beta chain was documented in a study of blood T cell repertoires in COVID-19. This CDR3 has 14 residues. V lost 5 bases and J 4 bases, leaving 10 bases between the germline ends. Looked up from germline, CDR1 is SGHRS and CDR2 is YFSETQ. The assay was immunoSEQ multiplex PCR, and TCRdb's table has in-frame clones only and misses some. The data show around 250,000 clones, about 86% seen once. The sequencing sample was made of peripheral blood. The V gene is TRBV5-1, the J gene TRBJ1-6; D unclear. This sequence was found in a man aged 45-65 years with active or convalescent COVID-19. For the CDR3, the DNA is TGCGCCAGCAGAATTGGGCAGTATAATTCACCCCTCCACTTT. This encodes CASRIGQYNSPLHF.